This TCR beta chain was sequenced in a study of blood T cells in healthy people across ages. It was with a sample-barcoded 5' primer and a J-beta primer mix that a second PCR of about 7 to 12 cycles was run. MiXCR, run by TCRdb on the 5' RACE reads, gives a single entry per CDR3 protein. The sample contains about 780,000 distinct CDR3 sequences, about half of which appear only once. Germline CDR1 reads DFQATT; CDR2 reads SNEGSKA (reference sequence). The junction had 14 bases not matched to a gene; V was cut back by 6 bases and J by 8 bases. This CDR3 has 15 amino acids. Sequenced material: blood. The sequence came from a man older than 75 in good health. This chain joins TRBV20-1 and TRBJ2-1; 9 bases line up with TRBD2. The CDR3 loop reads CSAPAVGLAMDEQFF. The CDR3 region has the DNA TGCAGTGCCCCAGCGGTAGGACTAGCGATGGATGAGCAGTTCTTC.